One sample yielded the 3 T cell receptor beta chains listed below, sequenced in a study of blood T cell repertoires in COVID-19. Measured with immunoSEQ multiplex PCR; TCRdb has only the in-frame clones, and not every one. The sample has some 190,000 clones, about 85% seen once. Material for sequencing was PBMCs or T cells enriched from blood (not recorded which). The receptor source for this set is a woman aged 40 to 50 in a cohort exposed to, infected with or recovered from COVID-19 (not recorded which).

CDR3 loop: CASATPGQQRREQFF. The CDR3 DNA reads TGTGCCAGCGCCACACCGGGACAGCAGCGACGTGAGCAGTTCTTC. The chain has TRBV7-9 and TRBJ2-1, with 7 positions matching TRBD1. This CDR3 comprises 15 residues. Germline CDR1 is SEHNR and CDR2 is FQNEAQ (reference sequence). V was pared by 8 bases and J by 9 bases, with 16 bases of the junction left unmatched.

The rearrangement joins TRBV11-2 to TRBJ2-5; the D is unclear. The CDR3 consists of 11 residues. V was shortened by 8 bases and J by 7 bases, with 11 bases between the two germline ends. Germline-derived CDR1 and CDR2 are SGHAT and FQNNGV. The CDR3 DNA reads as TGTGCCAGCCGAGGAATGGGGACCCAGTACTTC. The encoded protein is CASRGMGTQYF.

DNA of the CDR3: TGTGCCAGCACTCCCTTAGGGGGGAACACTGAAGCTTTCTTT. Translating gives CASTPLGGNTEAFF. The J gene is TRBJ1-1, the V gene TRBV28, with D tentatively TRBD1 (6 bases). The CDR3 contains 14 residues. V was trimmed by 7 bases and J by 1 base, leaving 13 bases between them. The germline V gene encodes CDR1 MDHEN and CDR2 SYDVKM.